The TCR beta chain under discussion was sequenced for a study of regulatory T cells in long-lasting Graves disease. There are many counts of this clonotype. Time point described: newly diagnosed GD, antithyroid drugs for less than 3 months. PBMCs were the source of the RNA used for TCR sequencing. Both iRepertoire HTBI primers and Arm-PCR of CDR3 regions were used to build the TCR beta libraries. Using its own MiXCR run on the multiplex PCR reads, TCRdb lists one record per CDR3 protein. Here the sample spans 550,000 to 700,000 distinct CDR3 sequences, roughly 15% being singletons. The sample was also reused in another study, on T cells in Graves' hyperthyroidism and ophthalmopathy.

This sample comprised peripheral blood mononuclear cells (PBMCs), obtained at new diagnosis, from a patient treated with antithyroid drugs. This receptor was taken from a man aged 18 to 35 with Graves disease.

The CDR3 reads CSVGGGSEQYF. The CDR3 DNA sequence: TGCAGCGTTGGGGGCGGCAGCGAGCAGTACTTC. This chain joins TRBV29-1 and TRBJ2-7; D might be TRBD1 (5 bases). Deletions cut 4 bases from V and 6 bases from J, with 10 bases between. This CDR3 region has 11 residues. Germline V gene sequence: CDR1 SQVTM, CDR2 ANQGSEA.